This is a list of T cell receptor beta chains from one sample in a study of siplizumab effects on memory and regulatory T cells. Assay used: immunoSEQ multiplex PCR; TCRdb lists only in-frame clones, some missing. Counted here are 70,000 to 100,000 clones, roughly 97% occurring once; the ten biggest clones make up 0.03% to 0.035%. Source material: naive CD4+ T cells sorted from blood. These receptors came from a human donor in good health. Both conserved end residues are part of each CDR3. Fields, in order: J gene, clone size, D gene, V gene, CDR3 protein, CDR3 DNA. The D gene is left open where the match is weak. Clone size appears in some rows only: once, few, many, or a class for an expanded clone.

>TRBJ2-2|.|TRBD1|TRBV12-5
CASGQGVFSGELFF
TGTGCTAGTGGGCAGGGGGTATTTAGCGGGGAGCTGTTTTTT
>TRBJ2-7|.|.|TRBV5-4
CASSLGASYEQYF
TGTGCCAGCAGCTTGGGGGCCTCCTACGAGCAGTACTTC
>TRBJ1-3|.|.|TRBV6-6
CASSYKDTIYF
TGTGCCAGCAGCTACAAAGACACCATATATTTT
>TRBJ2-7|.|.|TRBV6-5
CASSSLTPHEQYF
TGTGCCAGCAGTTCGTTGACCCCCCACGAGCAGTACTTC
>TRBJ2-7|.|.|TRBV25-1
CASRLTGPPYEQYF
TGTGCCAGCAGGTTGACAGGTCCCCCCTACGAGCAGTACTTC
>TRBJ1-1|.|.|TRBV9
CATVGGLRPNTEAFF
TGTGCCACCGTAGGAGGGTTGAGGCCGAACACTGAAGCTTTCTTT
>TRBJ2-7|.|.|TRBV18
CASSPGGTEQYF
TGTGCCAGCTCACCAGGGGGCACCGAGCAGTACTTC
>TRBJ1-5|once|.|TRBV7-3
CASSTIGGNQPQHF
TGTGCCAGCAGCACCATAGGGGGGAATCAGCCCCAGCATTTT
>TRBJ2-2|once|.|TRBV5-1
CASSRGGDTGELFF
TGCGCCAGCAGCAGGGGCGGGGACACCGGGGAGCTGTTTTTT
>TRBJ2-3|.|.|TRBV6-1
CASSEDVGAGDTQYF
TGTGCCAGCAGTGAAGATGTTGGGGCCGGAGATACGCAGTATTTT
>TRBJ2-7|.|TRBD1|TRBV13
CASSPGTVSYEQYF
TGTGCCAGCAGCCCCGGGACAGTCTCCTACGAGCAGTACTTC
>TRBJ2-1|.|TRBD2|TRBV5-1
CASSLDRRGAVSHEQFF
TGCGCCAGCAGCTTGGATAGGCGGGGGGCAGTGTCGCATGAGCAGTTCTTC
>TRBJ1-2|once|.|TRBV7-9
CASSLEVYNPVGTYGYTF
TGTGCCAGCAGCTTAGAAGTTTACAACCCCGTGGGGACCTATGGCTACACCTTC
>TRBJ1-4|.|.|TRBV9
CASSPSVATNEKLFF
TGTGCCAGCAGCCCGTCGGTAGCAACTAATGAAAAACTGTTTTTT
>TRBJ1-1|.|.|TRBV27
CASNGGPMNTEAFF
TGTGCCAGCAACGGGGGACCGATGAACACTGAAGCTTTCTTT
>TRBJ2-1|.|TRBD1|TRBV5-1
CASSRTGWLYNEQFF
TGCGCCAGCAGCAGGACAGGGTGGCTCTACAATGAGCAGTTCTTC
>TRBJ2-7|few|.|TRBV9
CASSLGGSSYEQYF
TGTGCCAGCAGCCTAGGGGGGAGCTCCTACGAGCAGTACTTC
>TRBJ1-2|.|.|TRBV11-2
CASTSDRGGYGYTF
TGTGCCAGCACCTCAGATCGGGGAGGCTATGGCTACACCTTC
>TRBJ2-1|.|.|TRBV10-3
CAIGGVNEQFF
TGTGCCATCGGCGGGGTCAATGAGCAGTTCTTC
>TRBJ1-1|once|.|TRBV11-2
CASSFGSTEIIAFF
TGTGCCAGCAGCTTCGGCTCCACTGAAATCATAGCTTTCTTT
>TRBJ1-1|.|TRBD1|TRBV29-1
CSVAGRQGPNTEAFF
TGCAGCGTTGCCGGAAGACAGGGGCCGAACACTGAAGCTTTCTTT
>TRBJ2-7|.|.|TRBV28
CASSFLVKTTTYEQYF
TGTGCCAGCAGCTTTCTTGTCAAAACCACTACCTACGAGCAGTACTTC
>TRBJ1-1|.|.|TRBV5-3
CARIPPGAFF
TGTGCCAGAATCCCGCCTGGAGCTTTCTTT
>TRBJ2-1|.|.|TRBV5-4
CASSLGGGSSYNEQFF
TGTGCCAGCAGCTTGGGAGGGGGGAGCTCCTACAATGAGCAGTTCTTC